The source of this TCR beta chain is a study of CD8 T cells in Susac syndrome. Study-level background: Patients with Susac syndrome were therapy-naive, taking corticosteroids, with some also receiving intravenous immunoglobulin, or taking intravenous immunoglobulin alone at the time their blood was drawn.

Study-level points and caveats: Susac syndrome CD4+ T cell repertoires showed no clonal expansion.

After extraction with the RNeasy kit, 0.5 to 1 ug of the RNA was reverse transcribed using random hexamers. The immunoSEQ assay covered 54 Vbeta and 13 Jbeta segments for CDR3. TCRdb used MiXCR to reprocess the immunoSEQ multiplex PCR reads, holding one entry per CDR3 protein. The sample shows some 200,000 distinct CDR3 sequences, roughly nine tenths of them seen only once. In contrast to the negatively isolated CD8+ and CD4+ T cells, TEMRA cells were FACS-enriched. The germline CDR1 and CDR2 sequences are SGHDN and FVKESK. The CDR3 sequence is 17 residues long. With V trimmed by 3 bases and J by 7 bases, 12 bases remained unmatched. Regarding this clonotype: Antigen unknown.

Sequencing was carried out using CD4+ T cells from PBMCs. The sequence was obtained from a human donor with Susac syndrome. The chain employs TRBV14 and TRBJ2-5; the match to TRBD2 covers 12 bases. The CDR3 loop reads CASSHRSSGGDSVTQYF. The CDR3 DNA sequence: TGTGCCAGCAGCCACCGCTCTAGCGGGGGGGACTCTGTGACCCAGTACTTC.